Listed below are T cell receptor beta chains from one sample, sequenced in a study of blood T cells in healthy people across ages. TCRdb used MiXCR to reprocess the 5' RACE reads, holding one entry per CDR3 protein. The sample includes more than 750,000 distinct CDR3 sequences, approximately 32% of them seen just once. These data also formed part of another study, on T cells of mothers and their children.

Sequencing was carried out using blood. Receptors were obtained from a middle-aged woman in good health. CDR3s include the opening cysteine and the closing phenylalanine or tryptophan. A D gene is named only where the DNA matches it firmly. Size tells how often a clone was seen (once, few, many) or the class of an expanded clone, and some rows leave it out.

abundance: many
j_gene: TRBJ1-2
v_gene: TRBV6-6
d_gene: -
CDR3aa: CASSYSGGGYGYTF
CDR3nt: TGTGCCAGCAGTTACTCGGGGGGTGGCTATGGCTACACCTTC

abundance: few
j_gene: TRBJ2-7
v_gene: TRBV5-1
d_gene: -
CDR3aa: CASSPGGTSKYEQYF
CDR3nt: TGCGCCAGCAGCCCCGGAGGGACATCTAAATACGAGCAGTACTTC

abundance: few
j_gene: TRBJ1-2
v_gene: TRBV12-3/TRBV12-4
d_gene: -
CDR3aa: CASIGGASGYTF
CDR3nt: TGTGCCAGCATCGGAGGGGCGTCCGGCTACACCTTC

abundance: few
j_gene: TRBJ1-6
v_gene: TRBV7-2
d_gene: TRBD1
CDR3aa: CASSLGGDRGRVSLHF
CDR3nt: TGTGCCAGCAGCTTAGGAGGCGACAGGGGGCGTGTATCCCTCCACTTT

abundance: many
j_gene: TRBJ1-3
v_gene: TRBV10-3
d_gene: -
CDR3aa: CAISGGNTIYF
CDR3nt: TGTGCCATCAGTGGAGGAAACACCATATATTTT

abundance: -
j_gene: TRBJ2-3
v_gene: TRBV4-3
d_gene: TRBD2
CDR3aa: CASSQDTLAGGFDTQYF
CDR3nt: TGCGCCAGCAGCCAAGATACCCTAGCGGGGGGATTCGATACGCAGTATTTT

abundance: few
j_gene: TRBJ2-1
v_gene: TRBV12-3/TRBV12-4
d_gene: TRBD1
CDR3aa: CASSLRRDRINNEQFF
CDR3nt: TGTGCCAGCAGTCTCCGCCGGGACAGGATAAACAATGAGCAGTTCTTC

abundance: many
j_gene: TRBJ2-5
v_gene: TRBV29-1
d_gene: TRBD2
CDR3aa: CSVAKRGVQETQYF
CDR3nt: TGCAGCGTTGCCAAGCGGGGGGTCCAAGAGACCCAGTACTTC

abundance: -
j_gene: TRBJ1-1
v_gene: TRBV7-6
d_gene: -
CDR3aa: CASSLEWVGNTEAFF
CDR3nt: TGTGCCAGCAGCTTAGAATGGGTGGGAAACACTGAAGCTTTCTTT

abundance: -
j_gene: TRBJ1-5
v_gene: TRBV2
d_gene: -
CDR3aa: CASSEGHRSNQPQHF
CDR3nt: TGTGCCAGCAGTGAAGGGCACCGTAGCAATCAGCCCCAGCATTTT

abundance: -
j_gene: TRBJ2-5
v_gene: TRBV7-2
d_gene: TRBD1
CDR3aa: CASSARDRGLETQYF
CDR3nt: TGTGCCAGCAGTGCGCGGGACAGGGGGCTGGAGACCCAGTACTTC

abundance: -
j_gene: TRBJ2-5
v_gene: TRBV7-8
d_gene: TRBD2
CDR3aa: CASSSRLAGAAQETQYF
CDR3nt: TGTGCCAGCAGCTCCAGACTAGCGGGAGCCGCACAAGAGACCCAGTACTTC

abundance: few
j_gene: TRBJ1-6
v_gene: TRBV28
d_gene: -
CDR3aa: CASRPGQRNSPLHF
CDR3nt: TGTGCCAGCAGACCCGGACAGAGAAATTCACCCCTCCACTTT

abundance: -
j_gene: TRBJ1-1
v_gene: TRBV7-9
d_gene: -
CDR3aa: CASSRGGGAFF
CDR3nt: TGTGCCAGCAGCAGGGGAGGGGGGGCTTTCTTT

abundance: -
j_gene: TRBJ1-2
v_gene: TRBV4-3
d_gene: TRBD1
CDR3aa: CASSPTRQGFSGHTF
CDR3nt: TGCGCCAGCAGCCCAACTCGACAGGGTTTCTCTGGCCACACCTTT

abundance: -
j_gene: TRBJ2-7
v_gene: TRBV5-1
d_gene: -
CDR3aa: CASSRNGGIDEQYF
CDR3nt: TGCGCCAGCAGTAGGAACGGGGGAATCGACGAGCAGTACTTC

abundance: -
j_gene: TRBJ1-5
v_gene: TRBV19
d_gene: TRBD1
CDR3aa: CASSRAGTGNQPQHF
CDR3nt: TGTGCCAGTAGTAGAGCCGGGACAGGCAATCAGCCCCAGCATTTT

abundance: -
j_gene: TRBJ2-5
v_gene: TRBV9
d_gene: -
CDR3aa: CASSSGRSTQETQYF
CDR3nt: TGTGCCAGCAGCTCCGGACGGTCAACCCAAGAGACCCAGTACTTC

abundance: few
j_gene: TRBJ2-3
v_gene: TRBV28
d_gene: TRBD1
CDR3aa: CASTPPIGQASTDTQYF
CDR3nt: TGTGCCAGCACCCCTCCCATAGGACAGGCTAGCACAGATACGCAGTATTTT

abundance: few
j_gene: TRBJ1-2
v_gene: TRBV5-1
d_gene: -
CDR3aa: CASSFGQGFFDNYGYTF
CDR3nt: TGCGCCAGCAGCTTCGGCCAGGGATTTTTTGATAACTATGGCTACACCTTC

abundance: -
j_gene: TRBJ2-3
v_gene: TRBV7-2
d_gene: TRBD2
CDR3aa: CASSPTTSGSTDTQYF
CDR3nt: TGTGCCAGCAGCCCGACGACTAGCGGGAGCACAGATACGCAGTATTTT

abundance: many
j_gene: TRBJ1-1
v_gene: TRBV6-4
d_gene: -
CDR3aa: CASSDRDNTEAFF
CDR3nt: TGTGCCAGCAGTGACCGGGACAACACTGAAGCTTTCTTT

abundance: -
j_gene: TRBJ2-7
v_gene: TRBV7-2
d_gene: -
CDR3aa: CASSSSSGKYEQYF
CDR3nt: TGTGCCAGCAGCTCAAGCTCAGGAAAATACGAGCAGTACTTC

abundance: -
j_gene: TRBJ2-7
v_gene: TRBV5-1
d_gene: -
CDR3aa: CASSQSTGTYEQYF
CDR3nt: TGCGCCAGCAGCCAGTCGACAGGAACCTACGAGCAGTACTTC

abundance: -
j_gene: TRBJ1-2
v_gene: TRBV27
d_gene: -
CDR3aa: CASSLRGRLLGNYGYTF
CDR3nt: TGTGCCAGCAGTCTCAGGGGCCGTCTGCTCGGAAACTATGGCTACACCTTC

abundance: -
j_gene: TRBJ1-2
v_gene: TRBV20-1
d_gene: -
CDR3aa: CSARPVGQYGYTF
CDR3nt: TGCAGTGCTAGACCCGTCGGACAGTATGGCTACACCTTC

abundance: -
j_gene: TRBJ1-5
v_gene: TRBV20-1
d_gene: TRBD1
CDR3aa: CSAREIRPGTGPYSNQPQHF
CDR3nt: TGCAGTGCTAGGGAAATTCGTCCCGGGACAGGACCATATAGCAATCAGCCCCAGCATTTT

abundance: many
j_gene: TRBJ2-7
v_gene: TRBV5-1
d_gene: -
CDR3aa: CASSFDSYEQYF
CDR3nt: TGTGCCAGCAGTTTCGACAGTTACGAGCAGTACTTC

abundance: -
j_gene: TRBJ2-7
v_gene: TRBV28
d_gene: -
CDR3aa: CASSLVRQSSYEQYF
CDR3nt: TGTGCCAGCAGTTTGGTGCGACAGTCCTCCTACGAGCAGTACTTC